This TCR beta chain was captured in a study of cytomegalovirus exposure and HLA in healthy donors. CDR3 length: 14 amino acids. Germline V gives CDR1 LGHNA, CDR2 YSLEER. With V trimmed by 4 bases and J by 2 bases, 5 bases remained unmatched. The PCR ran on 60 Vbeta and 13 Jbeta primers. Original handling: Counted up in a later analysis, unique TCR beta chains came to roughly 80 million, with about 10 million shared. TCRdb keeps only in-frame clones here, not all; method: immunoSEQ multiplex PCR. The D gene and trimming were derived from the DNA, and the V and J assignments and clone size from that table. The sample is made up of about 60,000 clones, and the top ten hold approximately 8.9% of it.

J is TRBJ2-7 and V is TRBV4-3, with 7 bases matching TRBD1. Sample: PBMCs. The clonotype was recovered from a man aged 50-59 years in good health and CMV-seropositive. CDR3 in amino acids: CASSLGQSAYEQYF. CDR3 DNA: TGCGCCAGCAGCCTGGGACAGAGCGCCTACGAGCAGTACTTC.